The entry below gives a single T cell receptor beta chain sequence along with its context. Its antigen remains undetermined. No much larger clone is present one base from it, and per-base qualities are unavailable. This entry comes from a study of cytomegalovirus exposure and HLA in healthy donors (dated by TCRdb to 2016 to 2017). With regard to the full study: An earlier analysis of roughly 630 of the donors reported about 250 Gb of sequence data and 117 million unique TCR beta sequences from 150 million to 200 million T cells. The study was designed to test whether signatures of past pathogen exposure could be identified by cataloging public T cell receptors. Several DR-DQ haplotypes were treated as single units for association and clustering because of strong linkage in the cohort. High-throughput TCR immunosequencing, statistical association of individual TCRs with disease status, and machine learning were combined to predict cytomegalovirus infection status. A later analysis re-examined previously published TCR beta repertoires from 500 to 700 donors and added high-resolution HLA genotyping to investigate patterns of TCR occurrence. Class I and class II HLA loci were covered by the typing at four-digit resolution. An earlier analysis of 450 to 750 of the donors used high-throughput TCR beta sequencing to judge whether each TCR beta V gene segment behaved as functional or pseudogenic. Donor age, sex, ethnicity and CMV serostatus were compiled alongside the repertoire data. Using immunosequencing, the study profiled T cell repertoires from about 650 subjects and related those repertoires to cytomegalovirus serostatus. Among roughly 400 genotyped donors of the cohort, an average of roughly 230,000 unique TCR beta nucleotide sequences was sequenced per donor, of which about 18% were non-productive. In a later genetic analysis, genome-wide SNP genotypes for about three fifths of the 666 donors were used, and that subset was treated as a discovery cohort. Of the 300 to 500 genotyped donors, roughly 76% were placed in the genetic ancestry cluster associated with self-reported Caucasian donors. Every discovery cohort repertoire had been produced on one sequencing platform. The number of donors typed differed by locus, with about 629-630 for A, B, C, DRB1 and DQB1, 522 for DQA1, nearly 610 for DPA1, and under 490 for DPB1. Rather than drawing on any new phenotypic data, the later analysis identified candidate immune exposures from TCR beta sequences and the way those sequences occurred across donors. A separate validation cohort of roughly 120 different subjects was used in addition to the approximately 610-subject first cohort. An early release that covered roughly 600 HLA-typed donors contained approximately 290 gigabases of sequencing data and around 80 million unique TCR sequences.

Overall study results and their limits: When HLA alleles, especially DR and DQ, strongly co-occurred, attributing TCR associations to individual alleles was difficult. A later analysis reported that several top co-occurrence clusters appeared linked to parvovirus B19, influenza, CMV and Epstein-Barr virus. The classifier was reported to diagnose cytomegalovirus status with high specificity and sensitivity in both the original and validation cohorts. A later analysis found that most CMV-associated TCR beta chains appeared HLA-restricted, with HLA associations seemingly driven largely by CMV exposure. A further reported finding was that TCR beta sequences accurately predicted the HLA-A and HLA-B alleles for most subjects in the first cohort. An association between a missense DCLRE1C variant and V-gene and J-gene trimming of TCR beta chains was found in a later genetic analysis and replicated in an independent cohort. Because counts were too low, under 20 rarely observed V segments, including chromosome 9 orphons, were left out of the earlier analysis of some 600 of the donors. Because HLA typing was missing for some donors at each locus, association tests included only the typed subset. A later analysis associated about 17,000 TCR beta sequences with specific HLA alleles at a false discovery rate of 0.05. The only immune exposure information available for the cohort was CMV serostatus. Correlated functional status among segregating V segments might be attributable to linkage disequilibrium, but an unknown experimental factor could not be ruled out. Most TCR sequences were seen in very few donors, while some public TCRs were found in many individuals. Because the 87-base-pair reads could not distinguish some IMGT-functional V segments, including TRBV6-2 and TRBV6-3, those segments were excluded. A total of about 180 TCR beta chains were listed by the study as associated with cytomegalovirus. Three of the identified cytomegalovirus-associated TCR beta chains were confirmed in vitro to be specific for cytomegalovirus antigens. This cohort had only TCR beta chains sequenced, and the lack of alpha or paired-chain data limited which features could be detected. The authors suggested that the approach could potentially be generalized to other disease states and immunological phenotypes. Presence/absence analyses assumed roughly uniform sequencing depth across donors, an assumption that may not hold. According to a later analysis, TCR association rates differed among HLA loci, with DRB1 alleles showing the most associated TCRs and HLA-C alleles showing the fewest. A later genetic analysis reported fewer N-insertions in productive TCRs among donors in an Asian-associated ancestry cluster than the approximately 700-donor mean. In a later analysis, HLA-associated TCR beta chains showed more clonal expansion and lower generation probabilities than non-associated chains that were equally common. A group of highly shared sequence variants was considered likely to be a technical artifact of the sequencing pipeline. An earlier analysis of 587 of the donors showed that most TCR beta V segments appeared in productive rearrangements either about 87% or about 30% of the time, which broadly matched IMGT annotations.

At the junction V is shortened by 4 bases and J by 1 base, with 8 bases in between. The CDR1 and CDR2 encoded by the germline V gene are SGHRS and YFSETQ. The cysteine opens and the phenylalanine closes a CDR3 of 13 amino acids. The kept DNA is CDR3 alone, 39 bases in frame from the first base. The cohort was made up of under 800 healthy bone marrow donors. Cohort members were all nominally healthy when sampled, although unrecorded immune exposures were likely present. The donor tested CMV seronegative and was one of the 352 seronegative cohort members. A peripheral blood sample was provided by each donor, and peripheral blood mononuclear cells were used for TCR beta sequencing. Genomic DNA extraction from the blood cell samples was performed with the Qiagen DNeasy Blood Extraction Kit. Library prep was done by the immunoSEQ multiplex PCR assay. A mixture of 60 forward primers for TCR Vbeta segments and 13 reverse primers for TCR Jbeta segments was used in the multiplex PCR. Amplification of the CDR3 region of rearranged TCR beta genes was performed with a multiplex PCR assay on genomic DNA. Amplified TCR beta libraries were sequenced as 87-base-pair reads on the Illumina HiSeq System. The authors processed their data as follows. A later analysis tallied around 80 million unique TCR beta chains across the 666 repertoires, and about 10 million of those chains were shared by two or more donors. A nearest-neighbor algorithm error-corrected the raw reads and collapsed the reads into unique sequences, merging closely related sequences to remove PCR and sequencing errors. Alignment of CDR3 sequences to IMGT reference sequences was used to assign V, D and J gene segments. For a sequence to be retained, at least a six-nucleotide match to both a V gene segment and a J gene segment was required. A rearrangement counted as productive if the CDR3 had no stop codons and remained in frame with V and J, and every other rearrangement counted as non-productive. CDR3 was defined by IMGT convention, running from the second conserved V-encoded cysteine to the conserved J-encoded phenylalanine. The earlier analysis of about 590 of the donors excluded sequences that lacked an unambiguous match to a single V gene segment. In an earlier analysis of some 590 of the donors, a V segment was called functional when productive rearrangements were above 56.7%, and segregating when the standard deviation between donors exceeded 5%. A statistical classification framework was built to diagnose cytomegalovirus status from the catalog of TCR beta chain sequences. A later analysis assigned V and J genes by comparing TCR nucleotide sequences with IMGT/GENE-DB human TR gene sequences. The TCRdist pipeline was used in a later analysis to assign CDR3 sequences and most-parsimonious VDJ recombination scenarios. A later analysis defined each TCR beta chain by its CDR3 amino acid sequence plus V-gene family, and excluded reads lacking a unique V-gene family. A later analysis removed roughly 590 highly shared, low-generation-probability nucleotide sequences to deal with suspected cross-contamination and a sequencing artifact. A later analysis calculated a clonal expansion index for each public chain from normalized within-repertoire ranks of inferred template counts. In a later analysis, generation probabilities were computed using a VDJ recombination model fitted to out-of-frame rearrangements, and the results were checked against IGoR. In a later analysis, hypergeometric tests were used to score TCR-TCR, TCR-HLA and TCR-CMV co-occurrence, with a repertoire-size bias correction applied to TCR pairs. To estimate false discovery rates, a later analysis permuted the HLA or CMV assignments 20 times. A later analysis grouped co-occurring TCRs with DBSCAN, adding TCRdist sequence similarity when clustering within HLA-allele-positive subsets. Repertoires with fewer than 30,000 or more than 120,000 public chains were left out of co-occurrence clustering, as were about 5 repertoires with anomalous nucleotide sharing. TCRdb limited this immuneACCESS table to in-frame rearrangements with V and J called. A share of clones is missing; checked studies link under half to unresolved V genes, and the rest is unexplained. Clone size and the V and J calls come from that table; the DNA yielded D and trimming. Counted in this sample were about 140,000 clones; 73% of them appeared once. The top ten constitute roughly 1.3% of the sample.

This sequence uses TRBV5-1 and TRBJ2-5; D gene: possibly TRBD2, on 6 matching bases. The clonotype was recovered from a woman between 40 and 50 years old in good health and CMV-seronegative. The sample consisted of PBMCs. Read as DNA, the sequence is TGCGCCAGCAGCGGGGGACTCCAAGAGACCCAGTACTTC. Protein translation: CASSGGLQETQYF.